Reported below is one T cell receptor beta chain. This clone was recorded many times. The clone's antigen remains unknown. The read comes to an end 3 residues before the CDR3 does, leaving the germline J gene to fill in the end. Trimming at the junction amounts to 2 bases on V and 6 bases on J, and the germline ends lie 6 bases apart. CDR3 length: 12 amino acids, cysteine to phenylalanine. The CDR3 was read in part: 27 bases, with the frame set at base 1. Via the germline V gene, CDR1 is SGHVS and CDR2 FQNEAQ. Both CVID patients and healthy controls were predominantly of Caucasian heritage. From each donor, roughly 4.5 to 8.5 ml of heparinized peripheral whole blood was collected. Genomic DNA from adults with common variable immune deficiency (CVID) and from healthy adult controls was used for sequencing of TCRbeta CDR3 repertoires. The control group comprised 22 healthy adult volunteers, roughly twelve female and about ten male, aged about 20 to 70 years with a mean age of approximately 35. Diluted blood was subjected to density centrifugation over Hypaque 1077 or Ficoll-Paque for isolation of peripheral blood mononuclear cells. Genomic DNA was obtained from unsorted mononuclear cells using either Qiagen column purification or a centrifugation-based method.

The sample comes from a study of T cell clonality in common variable immunodeficiency (dated by TCRdb to about 2015). Overall study results and their limits: Correlations between repertoire features and clinical complications were limited by patient heterogeneity within the CVID cohort. TCRbeta clonality was higher in CVID subjects than in healthy controls (t-test p = 0.018), and the increase was most characteristic of about a third of subjects. CVID subjects shared fewer TCRbeta clones with each other than healthy controls did (p < 0.0001). Fewer deletions and N-nucleotide insertions were reportedly observed in CVID TCRbeta sequences, and highly modified clones with 13 or more V deletions were reportedly absent from CVID TCRbeta sequences. Despite equal DNA input, controls averaged approximately 88,000 unique sequences per sample versus around 32,000 in CVID samples. It was noted by the authors that sequencing of the repertoires of T cell subpopulations would be needed to clarify the cause of the increased clonality in CVID.

CVID samples and control samples contributed equivalent amounts of genomic DNA as sequencing input. For every sample, a 60 bp segment covering the rearranged TCRbeta CDR3 region was amplified and then sequenced. The immunoSEQ assay, a bias-corrected multiplex PCR with high-throughput sequencing, was employed for TCRbeta amplification. On the authors' methods: Every unique nucleotide sequence was considered a clone and was annotated with V, D and J genes, copy number and frequency. Sequences were labeled productive if in frame, and non-productive if out of frame or containing stop codons. Clonality was calculated from Shannon's entropy as previously described. The predicted amino acid sequences of productive clones were used to derive the mean CDR3 Kyte-Doolittle hydropathy. Using the R hclust function, scaled V gene usage was clustered hierarchically with Manhattan distance and complete linkage. To assess clone sharing by CDR3 amino acid sequence, 12 repertoires per group were resampled over 100 rounds. The repertoires were searched for fewer than 75 published EBV-specific TCRbeta sequences and some 230 published CMV-specific TCRbeta sequences. A couple of CVID samples that yielded fewer than 10,000 sequences were excluded from the analysis, so around 40 CVID repertoires were retained. TCRdb mirrors the immuneACCESS table, restricted to in-frame sequences. Some clones are absent from its copies; in checked studies, under half trace to an unresolved V gene, and the reason for the others is unknown. V and J calls plus clone size are reproduced from that table; the DNA served to infer D and trimming. The table records about 64,000 clones for this sample, and not one of them appears only once. The top ten clonotypes cover around 1.7% of the sample.

The sequencing input was peripheral blood mononuclear cells. Rearrangement joined TRBV7-8 to TRBJ2-3; the D gene is unclear. This TCR derives from a person between 18 and 75 years old in good health. The sequenced part of the CDR3 DNA is TGTGCCAGCAGCTTATCGTCGGATACG. Protein translation: CASSLSSDT. Given in full, the CDR3 is CASSLSSDTQYF.